A selection of T cell receptor beta chains follows, all from one sample in a study of shared clonotypes between healthy human individuals. Clones were sequenced by immunoSEQ multiplex PCR, and TCRdb holds only the in-frame ones, with some missing. The sample has some 2 million clones, approximately 95% seen once. Sequenced sample: naive CD4+ T cells sorted from blood. The receptor set was obtained from a man aged 18-30 years in good health. CDR3s include the opening cysteine and the closing phenylalanine or tryptophan. Each record gives: D gene, clone size, V gene, J gene, CDR3 DNA, CDR3 protein. The D gene is left open where the match is weak. A row's size may be missing; if present it is once, few, many or a size class.

>TRBD1|few|TRBV30|TRBJ1-5
TGTGCCTGGAGGGGACAGGGCAATCAGCCCCAGCATTTT
CAWRGQGNQPQHF
>NA|NA|TRBV12-5|TRBJ2-1
TGTGCTAGTGGTTTGAATAACAATGAGCAGTTCTTC
CASGLNNNEQFF
>NA|NA|TRBV21-1|TRBJ1-5
TGTGCCAGCAGCAAAGCGGAGGGAAGGAGTAATCAGCCCCAGCATTTT
CASSKAEGRSNQPQHF
>TRBD2|NA|TRBV9|TRBJ2-5
TGTGCCAGCAGCGGGACTAGCGGGAGGCTGGGGGAGACCCAGTACTTC
CASSGTSGRLGETQYF
>NA|NA|TRBV6-5|TRBJ2-3
TGTGCCAGCAGTTACTCTGGAATGGATACGCAGTATTTT
CASSYSGMDTQYF
>NA|NA|TRBV30|TRBJ2-2
TGTGCCTGGAGTGTACGGGCCAACACCGGGGAGCTGTTTTTT
CAWSVRANTGELFF
>TRBD1|NA|TRBV10-3|TRBJ2-2
TGTGCCATCAACAGGGGCAACACCGGGGAGCTGTTTTTT
CAINRGNTGELFF
>TRBD1|NA|TRBV6-6|TRBJ1-5
TGTGCCAGCACCCCCCCAGGGGGCCTACAGCCCCAGCATTTT
CASTPPGGLQPQHF
>NA|NA|TRBV10-3|TRBJ2-7
TGTGCCATCAGTGAGTCCGTCCTTCTCGAGCAGTACTTC
CAISESVLLEQYF
>NA|NA|TRBV9|TRBJ1-2
TGTGCCAGCAGCGCTACCGCACTGGGGGGGAGATATGGCTACACCTTC
CASSATALGGRYGYTF
>TRBD2|NA|TRBV18|TRBJ2-5
TGTGCCAGCTCACCACGGCTAGCGGGAGACGGGGAGACCCAGTACTTC
CASSPRLAGDGETQYF
>NA|NA|TRBV18|TRBJ2-3
TGTGCCAGCTCATACGGCAGTAGCGATACGCAGTATTTT
CASSYGSSDTQYF
>NA|NA|TRBV2|TRBJ2-5
TGTGCCAGCAGACCGAGGTGGGGAAAGACCCAGTACTTC
CASRPRWGKTQYF
>NA|NA|TRBV5-6|TRBJ2-6
TGTGCCAGCAGCCCTCGGACTGGGGCCAACGTCCTGACTTTC
CASSPRTGANVLTF
>NA|NA|TRBV18|TRBJ1-1
TGTGCCAGCTCACCAGTGGGGGGAAGTGGGGACACTGAAGCTTTCTTT
CASSPVGGSGDTEAFF
>NA|NA|TRBV5-1|TRBJ2-1
TGCGCCAGCAGTCCCGCGCCGGGACGGGGGTACAATGAGCAGTTCTTC
CASSPAPGRGYNEQFF
>NA|once|TRBV6-5|TRBJ1-4
TGTGCCAGCAGTTACAGTGCAACTAATGAAAAACTGTTTTTT
CASSYSATNEKLFF
>NA|once|TRBV5-4|TRBJ1-1
TGTGCCAGCAGCCACGACAGTAACACTGAAGCTTTCTTT
CASSHDSNTEAFF
>NA|NA|TRBV2|TRBJ2-2
TGTGCCAGCTCGCCGGAAGGGACAACCAACACCGGGGAGCTGTTTTTT
CASSPEGTTNTGELFF
>NA|once|TRBV6-5|TRBJ1-5
TGTGCCAGCAGCACGGGGAGACCCTATCAGCCCCAGCATTTT
CASSTGRPYQPQHF
>TRBD2|NA|TRBV10-3|TRBJ2-5
TGTGCCATCAGTGGACTAGCGGGGGGCCTGAAGACCCAGTACTTC
CAISGLAGGLKTQYF
>TRBD1|NA|TRBV7-9|TRBJ1-2
TGTGCCAGCAGCTTAGGTCAGGGGGTGATGGCTGGCTACACCTTC
CASSLGQGVMAGYTF
>NA|NA|TRBV11-2|TRBJ2-3
TGTGCCAGCAGCTTTGATAGAGGGCCAGCAGATACGCAGTATTTT
CASSFDRGPADTQYF
>NA|NA|TRBV19|TRBJ2-3
TGTGCCAGTAGTAGGTCCGGGCTCCGGGGCACAGATACGCAGTATTTT
CASSRSGLRGTDTQYF
>TRBD2|once|TRBV18|TRBJ2-7
TGTGCCAGCTCACCCCTCGAGGGTAGCGGGCCCTACGAGCAGTACTTC
CASSPLEGSGPYEQYF
>TRBD2|once|TRBV9|TRBJ2-5
TGTGCCAGCAGCGTTGGCGCGGGAGTAAGTCAAGAGACCCAGTACTTC
CASSVGAGVSQETQYF
>TRBD2|NA|TRBV2|TRBJ2-5
TGTGCCAGCAGACCCCTAGCGGACCAAGAGACCCAGTACTTC
CASRPLADQETQYF
>TRBD2|NA|TRBV4-3|TRBJ2-7
TGCGCCAGCAGCCTTGGACTAGCGGGAGGAACAACTTACGAGCAGTACTTC
CASSLGLAGGTTYEQYF
>TRBD1|NA|TRBV12-5|TRBJ1-1
TGTGCTAGTGGCTTTAATGGACAGGCCACTGAAGCTTTCTTT
CASGFNGQATEAFF
>TRBD1|NA|TRBV28|TRBJ1-2
TGTGCCAGCAGCAGCGACAGGGGGCAGGGCTACACCTTC
CASSSDRGQGYTF
>TRBD2|NA|TRBV7-2|TRBJ2-7
TGTGCCAGCAGCTTGACTAGCGGGGCTTCCTACGAGCAGTACTTC
CASSLTSGASYEQYF
>NA|once|TRBV30|TRBJ1-2
TGTGCCTGGAGGGAGGGTAACTATGGCTACACCTTC
CAWREGNYGYTF
>TRBD2|NA|TRBV10-1|TRBJ2-7
TGCGCCAGCAGTGAACTAGCGGGGGCGGGCGAGCAGTACTTC
CASSELAGAGEQYF
>TRBD1|NA|TRBV2|TRBJ2-7
TGTGCCAGCAGGGACAGGGGGCCCTTTTACGAGCAGTACTTC
CASRDRGPFYEQYF
>NA|NA|TRBV7-2|TRBJ2-5
TGTGCCAGCAGCTTTGGTACTACAGGGGAGACCCAGTACTTC
CASSFGTTGETQYF
>NA|NA|TRBV5-4|TRBJ2-6
TGTGCCAGCAGCCAGGACTCTGGGGCCAACGTCCTGACTTTC
CASSQDSGANVLTF
>NA|NA|TRBV5-4|TRBJ2-6
TGTGCCAGCAGCCCGGAGCCAGGGATTAGCTCTGGGGCCAACGTCCTGACTTTC
CASSPEPGISSGANVLTF
>NA|NA|TRBV4-3|TRBJ2-3
TGCGCCAGCAGCCCAGAGCGGGGCACAGATACGCAGTATTTT
CASSPERGTDTQYF
>NA|NA|TRBV29-1|TRBJ1-1
TGCAGCGTGTCAGGTGAAACCCACACCTCCAACACTGAAGCTTTCTTT
CSVSGETHTSNTEAFF
>NA|NA|TRBV2|TRBJ2-5
TGTGCCAGCAGTGGACAGTCGAGGGAGACCCAGTACTTC
CASSGQSRETQYF
>NA|NA|TRBV4-1|TRBJ2-1
TGCGCCAGCAGCCTGACTCTACAGGGAGCATCCTACAATGAGCAGTTCTTC
CASSLTLQGASYNEQFF
>NA|NA|TRBV11-2|TRBJ2-7
TGTGCCAGCAGCTCCCTTCCTGGGGCAGGACCCAAGGAGCAGTACTTC
CASSSLPGAGPKEQYF
>TRBD2|NA|TRBV7-8|TRBJ2-3
TGTGCCAGCAGTCCTAGCGGGATTACGCAGTATTTT
CASSPSGITQYF
>NA|NA|TRBV2|TRBJ2-1
TGTGCCAGGAGGGGGTTTGGTAATGAGCAGTTCTTC
CARRGFGNEQFF
>NA|NA|TRBV12-5|TRBJ1-2
TGTGCTAGTGGTCGGGACATGTATGGCTACACCTTC
CASGRDMYGYTF
>NA|NA|TRBV6-6|TRBJ1-2
TGTGCCAGCAGTTCGGGTTCGGGTGGCTACACCTTC
CASSSGSGGYTF
>NA|NA|TRBV7-9|TRBJ1-6
TGTGCCAGCAACCCGAGCGGGTTACAGGGTGCCCTCCACTTT
CASNPSGLQGALHF
>NA|NA|TRBV15|TRBJ2-7
TGTGCCACCAGCAGGGAACTGAGCTCCTACGAGCAGTACTTC
CATSRELSSYEQYF
>TRBD1|NA|TRBV30|TRBJ1-2
TGTGCCTGGAGCGCCTTACAGGGGACCCTCTATGGCTACACCTTC
CAWSALQGTLYGYTF
>TRBD1|NA|TRBV10-3|TRBJ1-2
TGTGCCGCGGGACAGGAGGGCTACACCTTC
CAAGQEGYTF
>TRBD2|NA|TRBV11-3|TRBJ2-7
TGTGCCAGCAGCTCCTCGGGAGGCGAGCAGTACTTC
CASSSSGGEQYF